These T cell receptor beta chains were read from a single sample in a study of CD8 T cells in Susac syndrome. A single record per CDR3 protein comes from TCRdb applying MiXCR to the immunoSEQ multiplex PCR reads. The sample carries approximately 190,000 distinct CDR3 sequences, approximately 94% recorded once. Input material: CD4+ T cells from PBMCs. The receptors were gathered from a human donor with Susac syndrome. CDR3s include the opening cysteine and the closing phenylalanine or tryptophan. Each record gives: D gene, V gene, J gene, CDR3 protein. The D gene is left open where the match is weak.

TRBD1	TRBV5-1	TRBJ2-6	CASKGTAGANVLTF
.	TRBV6-5	TRBJ2-1	CASRPPRWNEQFF
TRBD1	TRBV29-1	TRBJ2-3	CSVQGADTQYF
.	TRBV30	TRBJ1-6	CAWAEGTNSPLHF
TRBD1	TRBV12-3/TRBV12-4	TRBJ1-2	CASNLGQGVYGYTF
.	TRBV29-1	TRBJ2-2	CSADTPGARPGELFF
.	TRBV23-1	TRBJ2-2	CASSQFFYTGELFF
TRBD1	TRBV6-5	TRBJ1-1	CASSSRTGWEAFF
.	TRBV9	TRBJ2-2	CASSVGSSANTGELFF
.	TRBV12-3/TRBV12-4	TRBJ1-6	CASSLQAKNSPLHF
.	TRBV12-3/TRBV12-4	TRBJ2-7	CASSPYGPSYEQYF
TRBD1	TRBV27	TRBJ1-5	CASSLRQGLDQPQHF
.	TRBV7-2	TRBJ2-3	CASSLGVKIAQYF
.	TRBV4-2	TRBJ2-6	CASNAYLAGSSGANVLTF
.	TRBV7-2	TRBJ2-3	CASSSNTDTQYF
TRBD1	TRBV2	TRBJ2-7	CASSGTGPPYEQYF
.	TRBV3-1	TRBJ1-2	CASSQRVAGYTF
.	TRBV6-1	TRBJ2-2	CASRGAPGVRTGELFF
TRBD1	TRBV19	TRBJ1-2	CASSIRDRGLANYGYTF
TRBD1	TRBV29-1	TRBJ2-5	CRLKQGVKETQYF
.	TRBV18	TRBJ1-5	CASSPGGGNQPQHF